The subject of this entry is one TCR beta chain. The data stem from a study of blood T cell repertoires in COVID-19. In the study overall: Sites across the United States, Italy and Spain contributed samples from acute and convalescent COVID-19. In each case, the material was cDNA or gDNA derived from T cells, B-cell-depleted T cells, or PBMCs.

CDR3 length equals 13 residues. V dropped 4 bases and J dropped 5; count of bases not matched to a gene: 1. Per the germline V gene, CDR1 is LGHDT and CDR2 is YNNKEL (reference sequence). As handled by the study authors: Reference gene primer amplification yielded estimated nucleated cell counts. TCRdb keeps only in-frame clones here, not all; method: immunoSEQ multiplex PCR. V and J calls and clone size follow that table, whereas D and trimming were derived from the DNA. The sample holds about 300,000 clones, over 75% seen once. V gene TRBV3-1 (or the pseudogene TRBV3-2) combines with J gene TRBJ1-2; 10 bases map to TRBD1. What was sequenced was peripheral blood. This clonotype originated in a woman aged 25-40 years with COVID-19, enrolled during active disease. CDR3 residues: CASSPGQGYGYTF. CDR3 nucleotides: TGTGCCAGCAGCCCGGGACAGGGGTATGGCTACACCTTC.